The 25 T cell receptor beta chains below come from one sample, sequenced in a study of chemoradiotherapy in HPV16-positive cancers. The table came from immunoSEQ multiplex PCR; TCRdb's copy has only in-frame clones and leaves some out. In the table there are more than 12,000 clones, approximately 91% of which are singletons. The sample consisted of blood, taken from a patient who underwent chemoradiotherapy. The receptor source for this set is a human donor with HPV-associated anogenital cancer.

On this clone: A read error may account for a junction end that differs from germline. This chain uses TRBV18 with TRBJ2-2, with D perhaps assigned TRBD1 or TRBD2 (5 bases each). Germline values: CDR1 KGHSH, CDR2 LQKENI. The CDR3 length is 16 residues. CDR3 in amino acids: CASSSPISQGAGELFF. The DNA of the CDR3 is TGTGCCAGCTCATCACCCATCTCTCAGGGAGCCGGGGAGCTGTTTTTT.

The V and J genes are TRBV2 and TRBJ1-4; D is uncertain. The CDR3 is made up of 15 amino acids. CDR1 and CDR2 from the germline V gene are SNHLY and FYNNEI. V was pared by 2 bases and J by 0 bases, with 7 bases between. CDR3 protein: CASSERGTTNEKLFF. The CDR3 region has the DNA TGTGCCAGCAGTGAAAGAGGAACAACTAATGAAAAACTGTTTTTT.

This clone is a singleton in its sample. The V gene is TRBV25-1, the J gene TRBJ2-7, with no clear D. Germline CDR1 is MGHDK and CDR2 is SYGVNS. Trimming left V 2 bases short and J 3 bases short, with 11 bases between. The CDR3 totals 14 residues. The CDR3 region is CASSEPGGIYEQYF. The CDR3, as DNA: TGTGCCAGCAGTGAACCCGGCGGTATCTACGAGCAGTACTTC.

This chain joins TRBV7-6 and TRBJ2-3; D remains unclear. The germline gives CDR1 SGHVS, CDR2 FNYEAQ. V shed 5 bases and J shed 5 bases, with 11 bases lying between them. The CDR3 has 13 residues. CDR3 DNA sequence: TGTGCCAGCAGCAAGAACTTCGGAGATACGCAGTATTTT. Its translation is CASSKNFGDTQYF.

This sequence joins TRBV14 and TRBJ1-3; D not resolved. CDR1 is SGHDN and CDR2 is FVKESK in the germline V gene. Trimming pared 5 bases from V and 0 bases from J, leaving 14 bases between. The CDR3 is 16 amino acids. As DNA, the CDR3 is TGTGCCAGCAGCGGGATTGGGAGGGCCTCTGGAAACACCATATATTTT. As protein: CASSGIGRASGNTIYF.

The rearrangement joins TRBV9 to TRBJ2-7, with TRBD2 as a possible D gene (8 bases). This CDR3 region has 15 residues. V lost 3 bases and J lost 3, with 16 bases in between. Germline lookup yields CDR1 SGDLS and CDR2 YYNGEE. This CDR3 reads CASSAGGTVYYEQYF. CDR3 nucleotide sequence: TGTGCCAGCAGCGCGGGGGGGACAGTTTACTACGAGCAGTACTTC. Using reference TRBV9 and TRBJ2-7 for the parts outside the CDR3, the full variable domain is DSGVTQTPKHLITATGQRVTLRCSPRSGDLSVYWYQQSLDQGLQFLIQYYNGEERAKGNILERFSAQQFPDLHSELNLSSLELGDSALYFCASSAGGTVYYEQYFGPGTRLTVT.

The chain links TRBV7-8 to TRBJ2-5; TRBD1 matches at 7 bases. This CDR3 spans 15 amino acids. V was clipped by 8 bases and J by 2 bases; unmatched bases: 11. Germline loops: CDR1 SGHVS, CDR2 FQNEAQ. CDR3 in DNA: TGTGCCAGCTCAAAACGAGGGACAGAGCAAGAGACCCAGTACTTC. This translates into CASSKRGTEQETQYF.

This chain connects TRBV6-5 to TRBJ2-1; D is tentatively TRBD1 or TRBD2 (5 bases each). This CDR3 is 14 amino acids long. CDR1 MNHEY and CDR2 SVGAGI come from the germline V gene. Deletions cut 7 bases from V and 4 bases from J, with 14 bases between. The CDR3 nucleotides are TGTGCCAGCATCCCTCGGGACGGATACAATGAGCAGTTCTTC. This translates into CASIPRDGYNEQFF.

J is TRBJ1-5 and V is TRBV2; D unclear. The CDR3 spans 13 residues. Germline CDR1 is SNHLY and CDR2 is FYNNEI. The V gene lost 7 bases and the J gene lost 1 base, with 8 bases spanning the gap. CDR3 sequence reads: CASKIMSNQPQHF. The CDR3 DNA sequence: TGTGCCAGCAAAATTATGAGCAATCAGCCCCAGCATTTT.

The chain carries TRBV19 and TRBJ1-4; D is perhaps TRBD1 (6 bases). This CDR3 spans 15 amino acids. V was pared by 0 bases and J by 8 bases, with 13 bases between. The germline gives CDR1 LNHDA, CDR2 SQIVND (reference sequence). In DNA, the CDR3 is TGTGCCAGTAGTATAGAAGACAGGCGTGAAGAAAAACTGTTTTTT. Protein product: CASSIEDRREEKLFF. Variable domain in full (rest from reference TRBV19 and TRBJ1-4): DGGITQSPKYLFRKEGQNVTLSCEQNLNHDAMYWYRQDPGQGLRLIYYSQIVNDFQKGDIAEGYSVSREKKESFPLTVTSAQKNPTAFYLCASSIEDRREEKLFFGSGTQLSVL.

The count of this clone is one. The rearrangement joins TRBV11-3 to TRBJ1-1, with unresolved D. The germline V gene has CDR1 SGHNT and CDR2 YENEEA. This CDR3 has 12 amino acids. V dropped 5 bases and J dropped 6 bases, with 10 bases sitting between them. CDR3 protein: CASSLRAAEAFF. In DNA form, the CDR3 reads TGTGCCAGCAGCCTAAGGGCGGCTGAAGCTTTCTTT.

The genes are TRBV11-2 and TRBJ2-4; D might be TRBD2 (7 bases). V was cut by 5 bases and J by 4 bases, with 24 bases left in between. This CDR3 comprises 18 residues. Germline V lookup: CDR1 SGHAT, CDR2 FQNNGV. DNA of the CDR3: TGTGCCAGCAGCCCCATGGGGGGGGGCTTGGCGGCGAAAAACATTCAGTACTTC. Protein: CASSPMGGGLAAKNIQYF.

This chain joins TRBV29-1 and TRBJ1-1; perhaps TRBD1 as D (6 bases). Germline V lookup: CDR1 SQVTM, CDR2 ANQGSEA. CDR3 length: 15 amino acids. V was cut by 0 bases and J by 8 bases, with 19 bases left in between. This chain's CDR3 is CSVEDPRRGLTEAFF. CDR3 in DNA: TGCAGCGTTGAAGATCCTCGCAGGGGACTTACCGAAGCTTTCTTT.

This chain joins TRBV6-5 and TRBJ1-6; D possibly corresponds to TRBD1 (5 bases). Deletions cut 7 bases from V and 10 bases from J, with 14 bases between. This CDR3 comprises 13 residues. In germline, CDR1 is MNHEY, CDR2 SVGAGI. CDR3 loop: CASKMGPGSPLHF. CDR3 bases: TGTGCCAGCAAGATGGGGCCTGGATCACCCCTCCACTTT.

J is TRBJ2-2 and V is TRBV5-1; D possibly corresponds to TRBD1 (6 bases). The CDR3 sequence is 14 residues long. The V and J ends lost 0 bases and 4 bases respectively, with 7 bases between them. CDR1 is SGHRS and CDR2 is YFSETQ in the germline V gene. The CDR3 nucleotides are TGCGCCAGCAGCTTGGGGGGGCGCACCGGGGAGCTGTTTTTT. As protein: CASSLGGRTGELFF.

V gene TRBV2 combines with J gene TRBJ1-5, with a possible D match to TRBD1 (5 bases). The V gene lost 1 base and the J gene lost 7 bases, with 11 bases spanning the gap. The CDR3 runs to 14 residues. The germline CDR1 and CDR2 sequences are SNHLY and FYNNEI. The CDR3 nucleotides are TGTGCCAGCAGTGAAGGGTCAGGGAGACAGCCCCAGCATTTT. It specifies CASSEGSGRQPQHF. The variable domain in full, completed from reference TRBV2 and TRBJ1-5, reads EPEVTQTPSHQVTQMGQEVILRCVPISNHLYFYWYRQILGQKVEFLVSFYNNEISEKSEIFDDQFSVERPDGSNFTLKIRSTKLEDSAMYFCASSEGSGRQPQHFGDGTRLSIL.

The chain carries TRBV23-1 and TRBJ1-4; no clear D gene. TRBV23-1 is assigned to the ORF class and has an uncertain function. V lost 1 base and J lost 3, with 15 bases in between. This CDR3 is 17 amino acids long. The CDR3 DNA reads as TGCGCCAGCAGTCAATTCGCCAGGACGTGGGCTAATGAAAAACTGTTTTTT. Translation gives CASSQFARTWANEKLFF.

This chain connects TRBV5-4 to TRBJ1-2, with TRBD1 matching over 10 bases. With V trimmed by 5 bases and J by 0 bases, 10 bases remained unmatched. Germline values: CDR1 SGHNT, CDR2 YYREEE (reference sequence). The CDR3 consists of 17 residues. CDR3 residues: CASRPRTGGFTNYGYTF. In DNA form, the CDR3 reads TGTGCCAGCAGACCAAGGACAGGGGGTTTTACTAACTATGGCTACACCTTC.

The chain links TRBV6-6 to TRBJ2-1, with D tentatively TRBD2 (5 bases). The germline V gene has CDR1 MNHNY and CDR2 SVGAGI (reference sequence). The CDR3 totals 15 residues. V dropped 5 bases and J dropped 0 bases, with 11 bases sitting between them. The CDR3 loop reads CASSPGVSSYNEQFF. CDR3 DNA: TGTGCCAGCAGTCCCGGGGTGAGCTCCTACAATGAGCAGTTCTTC.

This clone was picked up one time. This rearrangement joins TRBV2 to TRBJ2-7, with no clear D. Trimming took off 5 bases at V and 4 bases at J, with 9 bases between the two ends. This CDR3 region has 12 residues. The germline gives CDR1 SNHLY, CDR2 FYNNEI. The CDR3 DNA is TGTGCCAGCAGTCCGACCGGGTACGAGCAGTACTTC. Amino acids: CASSPTGYEQYF. Filled out from reference TRBV2 and TRBJ2-7, the complete variable domain reads EPEVTQTPSHQVTQMGQEVILRCVPISNHLYFYWYRQILGQKVEFLVSFYNNEISEKSEIFDDQFSVERPDGSNFTLKIRSTKLEDSAMYFCASSPTGYEQYFGPGTRLTVT.

The rearrangement links TRBV4-2 to TRBJ1-5; 7 nucleotides align to TRBD1. Germline trimming cut 3 bases from V and 0 bases from J; bases unmatched to any gene: 11. Germline CDR1 reads LGHNA; CDR2 reads YNFKEQ. CDR3 length: 18 amino acids. The DNA of the CDR3 is TGTGCCAGCAGCCAGGGATTACAGGGGACTTATAGCAATCAGCCCCAGCATTTT. It specifies CASSQGLQGTYSNQPQHF.

The V call is TRBV19, the J call TRBJ1-4; weak D call: TRBD1 (5 bases). The CDR3 has 14 amino acids. V was shortened by 1 base and J by 5 bases, with 8 bases between the two germline ends. CDR1 and CDR2 (germline): LNHDA, SQIVND (reference sequence). DNA of the CDR3: TGTGCCAGTAGTATAGTTGCAGGGAATGAAAAACTGTTTTTT. As protein: CASSIVAGNEKLFF.

The chain is built from TRBV29-1 and TRBJ2-1; D remains unclear. In germline, CDR1 is SQVTM, CDR2 ANQGSEA. This CDR3 is 14 amino acids long. The V end was cut by 7 bases, the J end by 0 bases, with 13 bases between. The CDR3 DNA follows: TGCAGCGCTAAACGCGATCCCTCCTACAATGAGCAGTTCTTC. Protein sequence: CSAKRDPSYNEQFF.

This clone was seen a few times. This chain connects TRBV2 to TRBJ2-1; 9 bases fit TRBD1. Germline V lookup: CDR1 SNHLY, CDR2 FYNNEI. CDR3 size: 13 residues. The ends lost 6 bases at V and 15 bases at J; junction bases unmatched: 12. The CDR3 bases are TGTGCCAGCAGGACGGGAGAGGGACAGGGTGTGTTCTTC. Amino acids: CASRTGEGQGVFF.

The chain couples TRBV5-1 to TRBJ1-1; TRBD1 agrees at 7 bases. Trimming cost V 4 bases and J 2 bases; bases outside gene matches: 5. CDR3 length equals 14 residues. Germline loops: CDR1 SGHRS, CDR2 YFSETQ. CDR3 bases: TGCGCCAGCAGCCCGGGACAGACAAACACTGAAGCTTTCTTT. Its protein product is CASSPGQTNTEAFF.